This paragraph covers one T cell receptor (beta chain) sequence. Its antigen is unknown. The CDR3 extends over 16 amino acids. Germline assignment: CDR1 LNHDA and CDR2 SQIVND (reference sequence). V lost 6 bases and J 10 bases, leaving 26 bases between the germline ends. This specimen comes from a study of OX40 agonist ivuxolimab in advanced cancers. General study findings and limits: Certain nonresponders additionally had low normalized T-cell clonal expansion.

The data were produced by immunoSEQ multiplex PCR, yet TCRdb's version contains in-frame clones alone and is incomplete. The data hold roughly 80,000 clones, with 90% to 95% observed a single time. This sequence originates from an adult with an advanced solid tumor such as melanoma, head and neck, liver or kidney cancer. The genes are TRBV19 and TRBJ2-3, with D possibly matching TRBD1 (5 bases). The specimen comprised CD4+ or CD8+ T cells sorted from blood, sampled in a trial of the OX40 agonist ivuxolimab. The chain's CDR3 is CASSLGAALQGSAQYF. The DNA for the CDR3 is TGTGCCAGTAGCCTTGGGGCAGCCCTACAAGGAAGTGCGCAGTATTTT.